The 11 T cell receptor beta chains reported below all come from one sample, sequenced in a study of Ad26.COV2.S vaccination and SARS-CoV-2 variants. Sequenced by immunoSEQ multiplex PCR; TCRdb stores in-frame clones only, minus some. The sample lists about 180,000 clones, 87% occurring once. Sequences were derived from peripheral blood, sampled after recovery from COVID-19. The source of these receptors is a human donor who had recovered from COVID-19.

The table lists this clone with a few counts. V and J are TRBV7-9 and TRBJ1-5; D possibly corresponds to TRBD1 (6 bases). The CDR3 is 13 amino acids. Trimming pared 5 bases from V and 5 bases from J, leaving 10 bases between. Germline CDR1 and CDR2: SEHNR and FQNEAQ (reference sequence). DNA of the CDR3: TGTGCCAGCAGCCCGGACAGTGATCAGCCCCAGCATTTT. It is translated as CASSPDSDQPQHF.

The chain uses TRBV28 and TRBJ1-4; TRBD1 might be the D (5 bases). The V gene's germline CDR1 is MDHEN and CDR2 SYDVKM. The V end was cut by 3 bases, the J end by 5 bases, with 10 bases between. CDR3 length: 14 amino acids. The CDR3 here is CASSFTRANEKLFF. The CDR3 nucleotides read TGTGCCAGCAGTTTCACCAGGGCGAATGAAAAACTGTTTTTT.

J is TRBJ1-2 and V is TRBV14; 7 nucleotides agree with TRBD1. This CDR3 has 15 amino acids. The germline gives CDR1 SGHDN, CDR2 FVKESK. After removal of 4 bases from V and 3 bases from J, the junction contained 8 bases not matched to a gene. The CDR3 region has the DNA TGTGCCAGCAGCCCAGTGGTAGGGGGCTACTATGGCTACACCTTC. Translated: CASSPVVGGYYGYTF. The complete variable domain, with remaining parts taken from reference TRBV14 and TRBJ1-2, reads EAGVTQFPSHSVIEKGQTVTLRCDPISGHDNLYWYRRVMGKEIKFLLHFVKESKQDESGMPNNRFLAERTGGTYSTLKVQPAELEDSGVYFCASSPVVGGYYGYTFGSGTRLTVV.

This chain joins TRBV18 and TRBJ1-2; TRBD1 matches 8 bases. J was trimmed by 5 bases and V by 3 bases; bases with no gene match: 5. The CDR3 sequence is 14 residues long. The germline V gene encodes CDR1 KGHSH and CDR2 LQKENI. The CDR3 loop reads CASSPFGQGYGYTF. CDR3 in DNA: TGTGCCAGCTCACCTTTTGGACAGGGATATGGCTACACCTTC.

The V call is TRBV5-1, the J call TRBJ2-7, with 10 positions matching TRBD2. Germline V gene lookup returns CDR1 SGHRS and CDR2 YFSETQ. CDR3 length equals 14 residues. V lost 5 bases, J lost 2 bases, and 4 bases stayed unmatched. CDR3 nucleotides: TGCGCCAGCAGGGTTAGCGGGGGGCCCTACGAGCAGTACTTC. It translates to CASRVSGGPYEQYF. The whole variable domain, remainder taken from reference TRBV5-1 and TRBJ2-7, is KAGVTQTPRYLIKTRGQQVTLSCSPISGHRSVSWYQQTPGQGLQFLFEYFSETQRNKGNFPGRFSGRQFSNSRSEMNVSTLELGDSALYLCASRVSGGPYEQYFGPGTRLTVT.

The chain combines TRBV7-8 with TRBJ2-1; TRBD2 aligns across 10 bases. The CDR3 is 15 residues long. Germline CDR1 is SGHVS and CDR2 is FQNEAQ. The junction had 9 bases not matched to a gene; V was cut back by 6 bases and J by 7 bases. The CDR3 loop reads CASRRPSGSGNEQFF. CDR3 bases: TGTGCCAGCAGACGACCTAGCGGGAGTGGAAATGAGCAGTTCTTC.

This clone was recorded a few times. The V and J genes are TRBV27 and TRBJ2-2; 13 positions match TRBD2. The CDR3 contains 17 residues. Germline lookup yields CDR1 MNHEY and CDR2 SMNVEV (reference sequence). The ends lost 6 bases at V and 5 bases at J; junction bases unmatched: 9. The CDR3 sequence is CASRQAGGLAGTGELFF. The CDR3 DNA sequence: TGTGCCAGCAGGCAGGCTGGGGGACTAGCGGGGACCGGGGAGCTGTTTTTT.

This chain uses TRBV5-4 with TRBJ2-7; 8 positions agree with TRBD2. V trimming: 6 bases; J trimming: 0 bases; junction bases outside the gene matches: 11. CDR1 and CDR2 (germline): SGHNT, YYREEE (reference sequence). This CDR3 has 16 amino acids. The CDR3 sequence is CASTPRGGQSSYEQYF. The CDR3 DNA sequence: TGTGCCAGCACCCCTCGGGGGGGCCAGAGCTCCTACGAGCAGTACTTC.

The rearrangement links TRBV5-1 to TRBJ1-2, with TRBD1 matching over 9 bases. Germline V CDR1 and CDR2: SGHRS, YFSETQ. This CDR3 has 12 residues. Unmatched junction bases numbered 6, after V lost 4 bases and J lost 11 bases. The CDR3 reads CASSQGQGDYTF. For the CDR3, the DNA is TGCGCCAGCAGCCAGGGACAGGGTGATTACACCTTC.

The chain has TRBV29-1 and TRBJ2-3, with 8 bases lining up with TRBD1. V dropped 6 bases and J dropped 6; count of bases not matched to a gene: 8. There are 13 residues in the CDR3. The germline CDR1 and CDR2 sequences are SQVTM and ANQGSEA. CDR3 residues: CSVGQVLSDTQYF. CDR3 DNA: TGCAGCGTGGGACAGGTCTTATCGGATACGCAGTATTTT.

The chain uses TRBV9 and TRBJ2-3; 8 bases line up with TRBD2. The CDR3 contains 16 residues. J gave up 4 bases and V 1 base, and 8 bases lay outside the gene matches. Germline V lookup: CDR1 SGDLS, CDR2 YYNGEE. This chain's CDR3 is CASSVNLAGTADTQYF. CDR3 coding DNA: TGTGCCAGCAGCGTAAACTTAGCGGGAACTGCAGATACGCAGTATTTT.